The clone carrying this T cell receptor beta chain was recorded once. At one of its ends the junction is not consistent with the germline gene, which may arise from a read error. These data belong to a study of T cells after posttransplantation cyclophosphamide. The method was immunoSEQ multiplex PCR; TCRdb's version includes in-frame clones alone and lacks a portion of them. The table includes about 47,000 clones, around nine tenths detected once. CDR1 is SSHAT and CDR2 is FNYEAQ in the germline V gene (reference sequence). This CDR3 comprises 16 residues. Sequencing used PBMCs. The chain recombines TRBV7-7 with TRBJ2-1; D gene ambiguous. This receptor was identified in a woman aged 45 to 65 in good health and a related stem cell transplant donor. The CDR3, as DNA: TGTGCTAGCAGCTTAGGAGTTGGCGGAGCTTACAATGAGCAGTTCTTC. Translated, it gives CASSLGVGGAYNEQFF.